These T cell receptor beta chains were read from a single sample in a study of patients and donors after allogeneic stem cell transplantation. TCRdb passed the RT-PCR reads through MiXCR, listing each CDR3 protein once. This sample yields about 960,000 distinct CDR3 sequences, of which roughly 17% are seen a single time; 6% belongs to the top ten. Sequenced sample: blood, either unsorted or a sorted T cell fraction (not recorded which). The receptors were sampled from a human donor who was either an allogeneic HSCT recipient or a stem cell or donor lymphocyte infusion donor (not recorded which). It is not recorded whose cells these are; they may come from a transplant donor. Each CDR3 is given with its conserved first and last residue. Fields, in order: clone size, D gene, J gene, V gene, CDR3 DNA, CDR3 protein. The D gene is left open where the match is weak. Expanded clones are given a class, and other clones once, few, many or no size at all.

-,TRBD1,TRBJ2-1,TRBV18,TGTGCCAGCTCAGCCATTTCCGGGACAGACAATGAGCAGTTCTTC,CASSAISGTDNEQFF
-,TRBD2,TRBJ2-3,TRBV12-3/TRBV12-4,TGTGCCAGCAGCCGGACTAGAACAGGAGCGGATACGCAGTATTTT,CASSRTRTGADTQYF
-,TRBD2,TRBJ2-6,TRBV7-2,TGTGCCAGCAGCTTATCAGCGGGAGCTGGGGCCAACGTCCTGACTTTC,CASSLSAGAGANVLTF
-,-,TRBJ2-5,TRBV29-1,TGCAGCGTTGTCCGTGTGGGTTTAGAGACCCAGTACTTC,CSVVRVGLETQYF
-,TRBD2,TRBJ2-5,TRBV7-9,TGTGCCAGCAGCTTTCCCCTTCTAGCGGGGAAAGAGACCCAGTACTTC,CASSFPLLAGKETQYF
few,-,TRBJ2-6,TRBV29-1,TGCAGCGTTGGAGCCAGGGTGGATGGGGCCAACGTCCTGACTTTC,CSVGARVDGANVLTF
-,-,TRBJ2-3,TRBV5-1,TGCGCCAGCAGCTCGAGAGACCCCCCGGGGACAGATACGCAGTATTTT,CASSSRDPPGTDTQYF
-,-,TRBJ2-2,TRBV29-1,TGCAGCGTTGTCGAGGTGTCCGGGGAGCTGTTTTTT,CSVVEVSGELFF
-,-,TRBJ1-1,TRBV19,TGTGCCAGTAGTATTAAGGCTCCTCTTAGGGGGAGCACTGAAGCTTTCTTT,CASSIKAPLRGSTEAFF
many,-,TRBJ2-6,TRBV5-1,TGCGCCAGCAGCTTGGTGGGGTCTGGGGCCAACGTCCTGACTTTC,CASSLVGSGANVLTF
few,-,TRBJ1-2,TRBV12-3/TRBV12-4,TGTGCCAGCAGTCCCAGTCCAGATGGCTACACCTTC,CASSPSPDGYTF
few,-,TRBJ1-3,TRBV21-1,TGTGCCAGCAGGGCGACCGGGACAGGGATCGGAAACACCATATATTTT,CASRATGTGIGNTIYF
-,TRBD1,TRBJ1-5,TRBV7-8,TGTGCCAGCAGGAGGGACAGGGGGCGGCGGAGTCAGCCCCAGCATTTT,CASRRDRGRRSQPQHF
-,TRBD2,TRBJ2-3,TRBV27,TGTGCCAGCAGTACCCAACTAGCGGGAGCTGGGGATACGCAGTATTTT,CASSTQLAGAGDTQYF
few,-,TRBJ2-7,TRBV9,TGTGCCAGCAGCGTTGCCCCAGGGGCCTACGAGCAGTACTTC,CASSVAPGAYEQYF
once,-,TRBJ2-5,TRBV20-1,TGCAGTGCTAGAGAACCGGCGAGAGAGACCCAGTACTTC,CSAREPARETQYF
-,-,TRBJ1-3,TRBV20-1,TGCAGTGCCCTGCGGGAGGGAGCTGGAAACACCATATATTTT,CSALREGAGNTIYF
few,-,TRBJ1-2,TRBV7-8,TGTGCCAGCAGCTTGGGATCAGGGCCAGGCTACACCTTC,CASSLGSGPGYTF
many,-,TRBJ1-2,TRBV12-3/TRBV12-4,TGTGCCAGCAGTTTTGGGGCCCAGGGGATTTCTGGCTACACCTTC,CASSFGAQGISGYTF
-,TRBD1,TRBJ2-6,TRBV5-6,TGTGCCAGCAGTTTTCACAGACAGGGGGCGTCTGGGGCCAACGTCCTGACTTTC,CASSFHRQGASGANVLTF
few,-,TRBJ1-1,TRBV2,TGTGCCAGCAGGTGGGGAGGGACTGAAGCTTTCTTT,CASRWGGTEAFF
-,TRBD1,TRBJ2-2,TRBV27,TGTGCCAGCAGCGCTACAGGGGCGGGCACCGGGGAGCTGTTTTTT,CASSATGAGTGELFF
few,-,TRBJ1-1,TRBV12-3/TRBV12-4,TGTGCCAGCAGTCAACGATCAGGGAGGACTGAAGCTTTCTTT,CASSQRSGRTEAFF
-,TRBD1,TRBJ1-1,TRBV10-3,TGTGCCATCAGTCGGACAGGGCAGGGCACTGAAGCTTTCTTT,CAISRTGQGTEAFF
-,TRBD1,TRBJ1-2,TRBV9,TGTGCCAGCAGCGTGCCAGGGGGCGAAGGTGGCTACACCTTC,CASSVPGGEGGYTF
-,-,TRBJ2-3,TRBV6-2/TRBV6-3,TGTGCCACACAAAGGAGCTACCACACAGATACGCAGTATTTT,CATQRSYHTDTQYF
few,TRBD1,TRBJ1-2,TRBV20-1,TGCAGTGCCAGCCCAGGGGGCAATGGCTACACCTTC,CSASPGGNGYTF
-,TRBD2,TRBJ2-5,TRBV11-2,TGTGCCAGCAGCTTAGATCTCGCGGGACTAGAAGAGACCCAGTACTTC,CASSLDLAGLEETQYF
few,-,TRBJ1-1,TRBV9,TGTGCCAGCAGCGTAGTCCGCCCAGGCATGAACACTGAAGCTTTCTTT,CASSVVRPGMNTEAFF
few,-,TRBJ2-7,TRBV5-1,TGCGCCAGCAGCTTTGAATGGGGCTCCTCTACCTACGAGCAGTACTTC,CASSFEWGSSTYEQYF
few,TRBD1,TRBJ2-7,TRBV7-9,TGTGCCAGCAGCTTACAAGGTGGACAGGGGGCTGGTGAGCAGTACTTC,CASSLQGGQGAGEQYF
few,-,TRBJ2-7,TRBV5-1,TGCGCCAGCAGCTTGGTGGAGCCCTACGAGCAGTACTTC,CASSLVEPYEQYF
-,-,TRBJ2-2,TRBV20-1,TGCAGTGCTAGTTGGAGAAAGAGCGGGGAGCTGTTTTTT,CSASWRKSGELFF
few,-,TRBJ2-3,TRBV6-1,TGTGCCAGCAGTGCGTTGGCGGACCGGGATACGCAGTATTTT,CASSALADRDTQYF
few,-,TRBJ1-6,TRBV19,TGTGCCAGTAAGAGAAGTCAGATCTTCAATTCACCCCTCCACTTT,CASKRSQIFNSPLHF
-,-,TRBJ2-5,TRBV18,TGTGCCAGCTCACCAAACTGGGAAGAGACCCAGTACTTC,CASSPNWEETQYF
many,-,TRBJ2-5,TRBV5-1,TGCGCCAGCAGCTTGGCCAATCAGGGCCAAGAGACCCAGTACTTC,CASSLANQGQETQYF
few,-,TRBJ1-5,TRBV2,TGTGCCAGCAGCAGTAAGGGTACGGTCAATCAGCCCCAGCATTTT,CASSSKGTVNQPQHF
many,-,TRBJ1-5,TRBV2,TGTGCCAGCCGGGGGCAGGGGACTCAGGTTCAGCCCCAGCATTTT,CASRGQGTQVQPQHF
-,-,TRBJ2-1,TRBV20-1,TGCAGTGCTAACTCCTACCTTTTCGAGCAGTTCTTC,CSANSYLFEQFF
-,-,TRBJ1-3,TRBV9,TGTGCCAGCAGCCCCCACTCGGGGGTCTCTGGAAACACCATATATTTT,CASSPHSGVSGNTIYF
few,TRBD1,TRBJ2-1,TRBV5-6,TGTGCCAGCAGCTGGGGACAGGGTAATTACAATGAGCAGTTCTTC,CASSWGQGNYNEQFF
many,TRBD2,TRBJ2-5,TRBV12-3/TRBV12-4,TGTGCCAGCAGTTGGACTAGCGGGGGGCAAGAGACCCAGTACTTC,CASSWTSGGQETQYF
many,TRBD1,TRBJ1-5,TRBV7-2,TGTGCCAGCAGTCAGGGGGGGCAGCCCCAGCATTTT,CASSQGGQPQHF
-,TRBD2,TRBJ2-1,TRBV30,TGTGCCTGGTTGACTAGCGGCTCCTACAATGAGCAGTTCTTC,CAWLTSGSYNEQFF
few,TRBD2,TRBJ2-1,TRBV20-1,TGCAGTGCTAGCGGGGGGGAGGTGAATGAGCAGTTCTTC,CSASGGEVNEQFF
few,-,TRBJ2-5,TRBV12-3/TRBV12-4,TGTGCCAGCAGTCTCACAGACTCAGAGGAGACCCAGTACTTC,CASSLTDSEETQYF
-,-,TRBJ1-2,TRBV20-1,TGCAGTGCTAGGTCCCAGGGCGCCTATGGCTACACCTTC,CSARSQGAYGYTF
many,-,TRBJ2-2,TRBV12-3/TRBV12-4,TGTGCCAGCAGACAGAACACCGGGGAGCTGTTTTTT,CASRQNTGELFF
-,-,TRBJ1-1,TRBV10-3,TGTGCCATCAAAACGGACAGACTGAGCACTGAAGCTTTCTTT,CAIKTDRLSTEAFF
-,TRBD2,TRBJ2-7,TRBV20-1,TGCAGTGCGCGGACTAGCGGAACCTACGAGCAGTACTTC,CSARTSGTYEQYF
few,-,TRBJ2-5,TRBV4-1,TGCGCCAGCAGCCAACCCTTCCCGTCTAGGGGCGAGACCCAGTACTTC,CASSQPFPSRGETQYF
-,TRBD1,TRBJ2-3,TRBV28,TGTGCCAGCAGCCCGCCAGGGACAGGGGGTAGGGGCACAGATACGCAGTATTTT,CASSPPGTGGRGTDTQYF